These 5 T cell receptor beta chains originate from one sample sequenced in a study of CXCR3-negative and CXCR3-positive naive CD8 T cells. Broader study findings: The TRB CDR3s that CXCR3-positive naive cells carried were more hydrophobic than those of CXCR3-negative naive cells.

For these receptors, no antigen is known. 5' RACE that incorporated UMI labels was used to prepare the TRB cDNA libraries. With the 5' RACE reads reprocessed, TCRdb shows one record per CDR3 protein and no DNA. This sample's table reports about 98,000 distinct CDR3 sequences. Source material: naive CXCR3+ CD8+ T cells from blood. As for subset: CD45RO-CCR7+CD27+CD95- naive CD8+ T cells expressing CXCR3 (TNR3+). The receptor source for this set is a human donor in good health. Some clones in this sample may be carry-over from other donors' samples.

The chain is built from TRBV28 and TRBJ2-1; the TCRdb D gene call, TRBD2, has no DNA to confirm it. CDR1 is MDHEN, CDR2 SYDVKM, per germline. This CDR3 has 17 amino acids. This CDR3 reads CASSSPLAGRPYNEQFF.

This chain joins TRBV7-9 and TRBJ2-3; TCRdb outputs TRBD2, but without DNA this stays unchecked. The germline gives CDR1 SEHNR, CDR2 FQNEAQ (reference sequence). CDR3 length: 17 residues. CDR3 protein: CASSLSPLAGEPDTQYF.

The chain couples TRBV2 to TRBJ2-3; the TCRdb D gene call, TRBD1, has no DNA to confirm it. The germline CDR1 and CDR2 sequences are SNHLY and FYNNEI. The length of the CDR3 is 16 residues. CDR3 sequence reads: CASSELGGGSTDTQYF.

This chain links TRBV27 with TRBJ2-3; TCRdb gives TRBD1 as the D gene, but with no DNA this cannot be confirmed. The germline gives CDR1 MNHEY, CDR2 SMNVEV (reference sequence). The CDR3 is made up of 15 amino acids. CDR3 in amino acids: CASSPTGTSTDTQYF.

The chain is built from TRBV4-1 and TRBJ2-7; TCRdb's assignment of TRBD1 cannot be checked, as there is no DNA. The CDR3 spans 16 residues. In germline, CDR1 is MGHRA, CDR2 YSYEKL. CDR3 sequence: CASSQGGATPSYEQYF.